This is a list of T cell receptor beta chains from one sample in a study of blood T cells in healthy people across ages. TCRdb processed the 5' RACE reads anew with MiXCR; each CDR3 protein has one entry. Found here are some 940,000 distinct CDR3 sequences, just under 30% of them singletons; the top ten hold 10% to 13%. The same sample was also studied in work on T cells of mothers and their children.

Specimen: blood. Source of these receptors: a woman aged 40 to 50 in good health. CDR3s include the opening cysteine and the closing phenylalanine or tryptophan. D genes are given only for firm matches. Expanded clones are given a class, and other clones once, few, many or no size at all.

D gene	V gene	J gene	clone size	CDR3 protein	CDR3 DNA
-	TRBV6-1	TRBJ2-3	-	CASTEGAGRGDTQYF	TGTGCCAGCACGGAAGGGGCAGGGAGGGGGGATACGCAGTATTTT
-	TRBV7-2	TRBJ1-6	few	CASTLLGAHLHF	TGTGCCAGCACCCTGCTGGGGGCCCACCTCCACTTT
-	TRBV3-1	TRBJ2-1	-	CASSQGSGTSYNEQFF	TGTGCCAGCAGCCAGGGATCGGGGACGTCCTACAATGAGCAGTTCTTC
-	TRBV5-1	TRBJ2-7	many	CASSYDSSYEQYF	TGCGCCAGCAGCTACGACAGCTCCTACGAGCAGTACTTC
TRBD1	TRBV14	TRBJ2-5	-	CASSFRTGPPQEIQYF	TGTGCCAGCAGCTTTCGGACAGGACCTCCGCAAGAGATCCAGTACTTC
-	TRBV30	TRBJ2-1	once	CAGLAYNEQFF	TGTGCCGGACTGGCTTACAATGAGCAGTTCTTC
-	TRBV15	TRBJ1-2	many	CATSRFGGGYTF	TGTGCCACCAGCAGATTTGGCGGCGGCTACACCTTC
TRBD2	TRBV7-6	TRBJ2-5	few	CASSLEISGGETQYF	TGTGCCAGCAGCTTAGAAATTAGCGGGGGAGAGACCCAGTACTTC
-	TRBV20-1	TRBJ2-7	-	CSAQTWGYEQYF	TGCAGTGCCCAGACATGGGGGTACGAGCAGTACTTC
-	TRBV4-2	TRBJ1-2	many	CASSQAAGTNYGYTF	TGTGCCAGCAGCCAAGCTGCAGGGACTAACTATGGCTACACCTTC
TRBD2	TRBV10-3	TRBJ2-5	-	CASRGLAGDPQETQYF	TGTGCCAGCAGAGGACTAGCGGGGGACCCTCAAGAGACCCAGTACTTC
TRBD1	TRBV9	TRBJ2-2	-	CASSPYRTGQNTGELFF	TGTGCCAGCAGCCCATACCGGACAGGGCAAAACACCGGGGAGCTGTTTTTT
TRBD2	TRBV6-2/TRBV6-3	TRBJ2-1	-	CASSSIYLLAGKHNELFF	TGTGCCAGCAGTTCCATCTACCTGCTAGCGGGGAAACACAATGAGCTGTTCTTC
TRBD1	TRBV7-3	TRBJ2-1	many	CASSRTGDSYNEQFF	TGCGCCAGCAGCCGGACAGGGGACTCCTACAATGAGCAGTTCTTC
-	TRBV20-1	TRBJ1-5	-	CVGGVGDQPQHF	TGCGTCGGGGGGGTAGGGGATCAGCCCCAGCATTTT
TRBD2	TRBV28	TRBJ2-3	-	CASSLSPGTWQLSGDTDTQYF	TGTGCCAGCAGTTTATCCCCCGGGACTTGGCAGCTGAGCGGGGATACAGATACGCAGTATTTT
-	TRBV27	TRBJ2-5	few	CASSQKPGWGETQYF	TGTGCCAGCAGCCAAAAGCCAGGCTGGGGGGAGACCCAGTACTTC
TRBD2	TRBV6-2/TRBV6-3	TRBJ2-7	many	CASSYNSGTITVEQYF	TGTGCCAGCAGTTATAATAGCGGGACCATAACAGTCGAGCAGTACTTC
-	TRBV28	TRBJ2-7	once	CVSRWTDSSYEQYF	TGTGTCAGCAGATGGACGGATAGCTCCTACGAGCAGTACTTC
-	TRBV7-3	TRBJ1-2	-	CASSADGGSNYGYTF	TGTGCCAGCAGCGCAGACGGGGGTTCTAACTATGGCTACACCTTC
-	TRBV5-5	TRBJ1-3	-	CASSLRQSSSGNTIYF	TGTGCCAGCAGCTTGCGACAGTCTAGCTCTGGAAACACCATATATTTT
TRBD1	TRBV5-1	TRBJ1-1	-	CASRRQGAITETFF	TGCGCCAGCAGGAGGCAGGGGGCGATAACTGAAACTTTCTTT
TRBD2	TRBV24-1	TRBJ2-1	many	CATSDLVAGSYNEQFF	TGTGCCACCAGTGATTTGGTAGCGGGGTCTTACAATGAGCAGTTCTTC
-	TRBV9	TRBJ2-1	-	CTSSPTGLLSYNEQFF	TGTACCAGCAGCCCGACGGGACTCCTCTCCTACAATGAGCAGTTCTTC
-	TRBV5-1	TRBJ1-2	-	CASSSGHLNYGYTF	TGCGCCAGCAGCTCGGGACACCTTAACTATGGCTACACCTTC
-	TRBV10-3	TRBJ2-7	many	CAISLSQYEQYF	TGTGCCATCAGCCTATCCCAATACGAGCAGTACTTC
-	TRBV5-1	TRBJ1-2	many	CASSLANGVADGYTF	TGCGCCAGCAGCTTGGCAAACGGAGTCGCAGACGGCTACACCTTC